A selection of T cell receptor beta chains follows, all from one sample in a study of PD-1 blockade in classical Hodgkin lymphoma. Profiled with immunoSEQ multiplex PCR; TCRdb holds only in-frame clones, not every one. The data contain 30,000 to 40,000 clones, 90% of them singletons. The sequencing used CD4+ T cells from blood, collected at baseline. These receptors all come from a human donor with classical Hodgkin lymphoma. The CDR3 runs from the conserved cysteine through the conserved F or W. The D gene is left open where the match is weak. Size tells how often a clone was seen (once, few, many) or the class of an expanded clone, and some rows leave it out.

j_call d_call clone_size v_call cdr3_aa cdr3_nt
TRBJ1-4 . . TRBV28 CASSLGRKSEKLFF TGTGCCAGCAGTTTAGGGCGGAAGTCTGAAAAACTGTTTTTT
TRBJ2-3 . . TRBV5-8 CASSLEGGSTDTQYF TGTGCCAGCAGCCTGGAGGGGGGGAGCACAGATACGCAGTATTTT
TRBJ1-3 TRBD1 . TRBV28 CASSKTGTGGSGNTIYF TGTGCCAGCAGTAAGACCGGGACAGGGGGCTCTGGAAACACCATATATTTT
TRBJ2-7 . . TRBV2 CASSPLFEQYF TGTGCCAGCAGCCCGTTGTTCGAGCAGTACTTC
TRBJ2-7 . . TRBV5-6 CASSYGTLYEQYF TGTGCCAGCAGCTACGGGACACTCTACGAGCAGTACTTC
TRBJ2-7 TRBD1 . TRBV5-1 CASSLGGAGSYEQYF TGCGCCAGCAGCTTAGGGGGCGCAGGGTCCTACGAGCAGTACTTC
TRBJ1-4 . . TRBV30 CAWSKALATNEKLFF TGTGCCTGGAGTAAGGCCCTTGCAACTAATGAAAAACTGTTTTTT
TRBJ2-7 . once TRBV4-2 CASSQEPGRNYEQYF TGTGCCAGCAGCCAAGAACCGGGGAGGAACTACGAGCAGTACTTC
TRBJ1-2 . . TRBV5-6 CASSLGSGTRGYTF TGTGCCAGCAGCTTGGGATCCGGGACGCGTGGCTACACCTTC
TRBJ2-3 . . TRBV5-4 CASSRQETDTQYF TGTGCCAGCAGCCGGCAGGAGACAGATACGCAGTATTTT
TRBJ2-1 TRBD2 . TRBV11-3 CASSSGTSGSNEQFF TGTGCCAGCAGCTCGGGGACTAGCGGGTCGAATGAGCAGTTCTTC
TRBJ1-4 TRBD1 . TRBV14 CASSTGGRINEKLFF TGTGCCAGCAGCACAGGGGGGCGGATTAATGAAAAACTGTTTTTT
TRBJ1-1 TRBD1 . TRBV6-5 CASSLGQENTEAFF TGTGCCAGCAGCTTGGGACAGGAGAACACTGAAGCTTTCTTT
TRBJ1-1 TRBD1 . TRBV19 CASSIGPTGAMEAFF TGTGCCAGTAGTATAGGTCCGACAGGGGCCATGGAGGCTTTCTTT
TRBJ2-5 TRBD1 . TRBV9 CASSVGDRGGETQYF TGTGCCAGCAGCGTAGGGGACAGGGGTGGAGAGACCCAGTACTTC
TRBJ1-4 . . TRBV2 CASSAGAGEKLFF TGTGCCAGCAGTGCGGGGGCGGGCGAAAAACTGTTTTTT
TRBJ2-5 . . TRBV25-1 CASSEPSWTYF TGTGCCAGCAGTGAGCCCTCATGGACGTACTTC
TRBJ1-2 TRBD1 . TRBV11-2 CASSLRPGQGDYGYTF TGTGCCAGCAGCTTACGACCCGGACAGGGAGACTATGGCTACACCTTC
TRBJ1-1 . . TRBV25-1 CASSLGMNTEAFF TGTGCCAGCAGTCTGGGGATGAACACTGAAGCTTTCTTT
TRBJ1-2 . . TRBV5-4 CASSRSTAFGYTF TGTGCCAGCAGCCGCTCAACCGCTTTTGGCTACACCTTC
TRBJ2-6 . . TRBV30 CAWSFYQASAGANVLTF TGTGCCTGGAGCTTTTACCAGGCAAGCGCTGGGGCCAACGTCCTGACTTTC
TRBJ2-7 . few TRBV5-4 CASSLVPAYEQYF TGTGCCAGCAGCTTGGTTCCCGCCTACGAGCAGTACTTC
TRBJ1-1 TRBD1 once TRBV18 CASSPRGTAEAFF TGTGCCAGCTCACCACGGGGGACAGCAGAAGCTTTCTTT
TRBJ1-5 . . TRBV27 CASSLSQRSQPQHF TGTGCCAGCAGTTTATCCCAGCGCTCTCAGCCCCAGCATTTT
TRBJ1-2 . . TRBV5-6 CASSSLGPSMAGYTF TGTGCCAGCAGCTCACTTGGGCCGTCGATGGCCGGCTACACCTTC
TRBJ2-2 . once TRBV7-2 CASSLDMGGTGELFF TGTGCCAGCAGCTTGGATATGGGTGGCACCGGGGAGCTGTTTTTT
TRBJ2-7 . . TRBV5-1 CASSLTFYEQYF TGCGCCAGCAGCTTGACCTTCTACGAGCAGTACTTC
TRBJ1-4 . . TRBV25-1 CASSEFGLGAEKLFF TGTGCCAGCAGTGAATTCGGTCTGGGGGCGGAAAAACTGTTTTTT
TRBJ1-1 . . TRBV29-1 CSAPSNTEAFF TGCAGCGCCCCGAGCAACACTGAAGCTTTCTTT
TRBJ1-2 . . TRBV5-6 CASSPLPGAGYTF TGTGCCAGCAGCCCACTCCCGGGTGCAGGCTACACCTTC
TRBJ1-2 . once TRBV28 CASSPPTSWYGYTF TGTGCCAGCAGTCCACCGACTTCCTGGTATGGCTACACCTTC
TRBJ2-1 TRBD1 . TRBV6-5 CASSYLSGTGGNEQFF TGTGCCAGCAGTTACCTATCCGGGACAGGGGGAAATGAGCAGTTCTTC
TRBJ1-1 TRBD1 . TRBV6-1 CASREPRGGGTEAFF TGTGCCAGCAGAGAACCCAGGGGGGGAGGCACTGAAGCTTTCTTT
TRBJ2-7 . . TRBV28 CASSWSTDYEQYF TGTGCCAGCAGTTGGAGTACGGACTACGAGCAGTACTTC
TRBJ2-1 . . TRBV28 CASSARNNEQFF TGTGCCAGCAGCGCGCGGAACAATGAGCAGTTCTTC
TRBJ1-3 . . TRBV28 CASSLGLGFSGNTIYF TGTGCCAGCAGTTTAGGCTTGGGCTTCTCTGGAAACACCATATATTTT
TRBJ1-5 . . TRBV19 CASSTPGRQGNQPQHF TGTGCCAGTAGTACCCCGGGAAGGCAGGGCAATCAGCCCCAGCATTTT
TRBJ2-5 . . TRBV6-1 CASSVREGSAGGQETQYF TGTGCCAGCAGTGTAAGGGAGGGGTCGGCAGGGGGGCAAGAGACCCAGTACTTC
TRBJ1-2 . . TRBV6-1 CASSEARQLYGYTF TGTGCCAGCAGTGAAGCTCGACAGCTTTATGGCTACACCTTC